This T cell receptor (beta chain) is from a study of Graves' ophthalmopathy and Graves' hyperthyroidism. Study results and limitations: In blood appeared most of the expanded thyroid clonotypes whose frequency exceeded 0.001. A 13-signature model separated ophthalmopathy from stable hyperthyroidism, just over 85% sensitivity, roughly 80% specificity.

RNA transcripts yielded amplified TCR beta CDR3 regions. HTBI primers primed a first-round RT-PCR, and a second-round multiplex PCR followed. TCRdb re-analysed the multiplex PCR reads in MiXCR, keeping a single row per CDR3 protein. The sample lists 200,000 to 250,000 distinct CDR3 sequences; about 22% were seen once. This clonotype was seen ten or more times. Its target is not known. Trimming shortened V by 7 bases and J by 4 bases, and 11 bases separated the two germline ends. The CDR3 loop spans 14 amino acids. Germline V gives CDR1 LNHDA, CDR2 SQIVND (reference sequence). Presentation of ophthalmopathy in the donors involved moderate-to-severe activity, CAS ≥3, NOSPECS ≥4 and a duration under 3 months. The evidence that diagnosis relied on was clinical symptoms, serum thyroxine, TRAb, thyroid ultrasound and orbital computed tomography.

Sequenced input: peripheral blood. The source is a woman in her forties or fifties with Graves' ophthalmopathy. The chain uses TRBV19 and TRBJ2-6, with D maybe TRBD1 (5 bases). This CDR3 reads CASTIRGGANVLTF. The CDR3 DNA reads TGTGCCAGTACCATAAGGGGCGGGGCCAACGTCCTGACTTTC.